Listed here are 27 T cell receptor beta chains from one sample, sequenced in a study of control samples from healthy donors and cancer patients. Assay: immunoSEQ multiplex PCR; the TCRdb copy retains only in-frame clones and omits some. The sample shows fewer than 200,000 clones, 90% to 95% of them seen only once. The source material was blood. These receptors originate from a woman aged 55-75 years in good health.

This chain joins TRBV19 and TRBJ1-2, with TRBD1 matching 9 bases. This CDR3 is built from 14 residues. Germline CDR1 and CDR2: LNHDA and SQIVND (reference sequence). J was trimmed by 7 bases and V by 6 bases; bases with no gene match: 9. The CDR3 here is CASRSGQGQSGYTF. CDR3 coding DNA: TGTGCCAGTAGAAGTGGACAGGGGCAGAGTGGCTACACCTTC.

This clone showed up just once. The chain has TRBV6-5 and TRBJ1-4; 8 bases are a match to TRBD1. From germline, CDR1 is MNHEY and CDR2 SVGAGI. This CDR3 comprises 16 residues. The J segment lost 7 bases and the V segment lost 0 bases, leaving 7 bases of the junction unmatched. The CDR3 DNA reads TGTGCCAGCAGTTACTCGAGTATCAGGGGGCTTGAAAAACTGTTTTTT. Protein sequence: CASSYSSIRGLEKLFF.

This chain connects TRBV10-3 to TRBJ1-6; TRBD1 is a possible D gene (6 bases). The CDR3 is 15 amino acids. Germline V gene sequence: CDR1 ENHRY, CDR2 SYGVKD. Trimming removed 5 bases at V and 0 bases at J, with 8 bases between. CDR3 nucleotide sequence: TGTGCCATCAGTACGACAGGCTCCTATAATTCACCCCTCCACTTT. The encoded protein is CAISTTGSYNSPLHF.

This chain connects TRBV4-1 to TRBJ2-3; unclear D gene. From germline, CDR1 is MGHRA and CDR2 YSYEKL. This CDR3 is 15 amino acids long. V lost 0 bases and J 3 bases, leaving 10 bases between the germline ends. In nucleotides, the CDR3 is TGCGCCAGCAGCCAAGAAGATGGGGTGACAGATACGCAGTATTTT. Translating gives CASSQEDGVTDTQYF.

The CDR3 sequence is CASSSGQANYGYTF. The DNA of the CDR3 is TGTGCCAGCAGTTCGGGACAGGCAAACTATGGCTACACCTTC. The V gene is TRBV28, the J gene TRBJ1-2, with TRBD1 matching over 8 bases. The V segment lost 4 bases and the J segment 2 bases; nucleotides outside the gene matches: 3. Per germline, CDR1 MDHEN and CDR2 SYDVKM. The CDR3 sequence is 14 residues long.

The chain has TRBV7-2 and TRBJ1-2; D unclear. CDR1 SGHTA and CDR2 FQGNSA come from the germline V gene. The CDR3 contains 16 residues. Trimming cost V 1 base and J 3 bases, with 15 bases left between them. The CDR3, as DNA: TGTGCCAGCAGCTTAGGAGCTTTACCTTTAGACTATGGCTACACCTTC. Translated: CASSLGALPLDYGYTF. The full variable domain, rest sourced from reference TRBV7-2 and TRBJ1-2, is GAGVSQSPSNKVTEKGKDVELRCDPISGHTALYWYRQSLGQGLEFLIYFQGNSAPDKSGLPSDRFSAERTGGSVSTLTIQRTQQEDSAVYLCASSLGALPLDYGYTFGSGTRLTVV.

This chain links TRBV6-6 with TRBJ2-1; D is unresolved. V lost 2 bases to trimming and J lost 0 bases, with 8 bases between them. The V gene's germline CDR1 is MNHNY and CDR2 SVGAGI (reference sequence). The CDR3 sequence is 15 residues long. For the CDR3, the DNA is TGTGCCAGCAGTTACCCAAGGGACTCCTACAATGAGCAGTTCTTC. Residues: CASSYPRDSYNEQFF.

As DNA, the CDR3 is TGTGCCAGCAGCCTCGGACAGCGCTATGGCTACACCTTC. Amino acids: CASSLGQRYGYTF. This chain uses TRBV6-2 or TRBV6-3 with TRBJ1-2; weak D call: TRBD1 (6 bases). V dropped 6 bases and J dropped 4 bases, with 12 bases sitting between them. This CDR3 comprises 13 residues. Germline V CDR1 and CDR2: MNHEY, SVGEGT.

As for this clone: A read error may produce the germline difference seen at one junction end. J is TRBJ1-5 and V is TRBV6-2 or TRBV6-3; 8 nucleotides match TRBD1. The CDR3 extends over 16 amino acids. Germline CDR1 and CDR2: MNHEY and SVGEGT. CDR3 DNA sequence: TGTGCCAGCAGTCGTTTGGACAGGGTTAGCAATCGGCCCCAGCATTTT. It yields the protein CASSRLDRVSNRPQHF.

The chain combines TRBV15 with TRBJ2-1; 8 nucleotides agree with TRBD1. Trimming removed 5 bases from V and 6 bases from J; junction bases left unmatched: 6. CDR3 length: 14 amino acids. Looked up from germline, CDR1 is LNHNV and CDR2 is YYDKDF (reference sequence). The CDR3: CATSASTGVNEQFF. For the CDR3, the DNA is TGTGCCACCAGCGCATCGACAGGGGTCAATGAGCAGTTCTTC.

The V and J genes are TRBV25-1 and TRBJ2-3; D possibly uses TRBD1 or TRBD2 (5 bases each). Per germline, CDR1 MGHDK and CDR2 SYGVNS. The CDR3 has 16 residues. The V end lost 3 bases, the J end lost 1 base, and 14 bases lay between the germline ends. CDR3 DNA sequence: TGTGCCAGCAGTGAGAGGGGCCAACTACGCACAGATACGCAGTATTTT. Translating gives CASSERGQLRTDTQYF.

The rearrangement links TRBV30 to TRBJ1-6, with 7 nucleotides matching TRBD1. Germline trimming cut 0 bases from V and 6 bases from J; bases unmatched to any gene: 8. CDR3 length: 16 amino acids. Looked up from germline, CDR1 is GTSNPN and CDR2 is SVGIG (reference sequence). The CDR3 DNA is TGTGCCTGGAGTGTCGACAGGGTAGCCATTAATTCACCCCTCCACTTT. It yields the protein CAWSVDRVAINSPLHF.

The chain carries TRBV4-1 and TRBJ2-5; D uncertain. Germline CDR1 is MGHRA and CDR2 is YSYEKL. The CDR3 spans 15 residues. V gave up 0 bases and J gave up 2 bases, with 10 bases separating them. Here the CDR3 reads CASSQDGQSQETQYF. In nucleotides, the CDR3 is TGCGCCAGCAGCCAAGACGGCCAGTCTCAAGAGACCCAGTACTTC.

This chain joins TRBV7-2 and TRBJ2-5, with D maybe TRBD1 (6 bases). The CDR3 consists of 13 residues. Trimming pared 4 bases from V and 5 bases from J, leaving 11 bases between. The germline CDR1 and CDR2 sequences are SGHTA and FQGNSA. The CDR3 loop reads CASSSPRGETQYF. The CDR3 nucleotides are TGTGCCAGCAGCTCTCCCAGGGGCGAGACCCAGTACTTC.

V usage is TRBV12-3 or TRBV12-4 and J usage is TRBJ2-3, with unresolved D. Deletions cut 0 bases from V and 5 bases from J, with 3 bases between. The CDR3 loop spans 12 amino acids. Written as DNA, the CDR3 is TGTGCCAGCAGTTTAGCTGTAGATACGCAGTATTTT. It specifies CASSLAVDTQYF.

This sequence joins TRBV11-2 and TRBJ2-7, with D hard to call. CDR1 and CDR2 (germline): SGHAT, FQNNGV. Between the trimmed V and J ends, which lost 1 base and 0 bases, there was a span of 7 bases. The CDR3 runs to 14 residues. CDR3 in DNA: TGTGCCAGCAGCTTAGGCTTTAGCTCCTACGAGCAGTACTTC. Translated: CASSLGFSSYEQYF.

CDR3 sequence reads: CASSYGDWTGELFF. CDR3 DNA: TGTGCCAGCAGTTACGGGGACTGGACCGGGGAGCTGTTTTTT. This chain links TRBV6-2 or TRBV6-3 with TRBJ2-2; D is possibly TRBD2 (6 bases). The CDR3 spans 14 residues. V was trimmed by 2 bases and J by 5 bases, leaving 9 bases between them. The germline CDR1 and CDR2 sequences are MNHEY and SVGEGT.

The chain combines TRBV4-1 with TRBJ1-1; TRBD1 aligns across 8 bases. Trimming at V came to 1 base and at J to 4 bases, leaving 5 bases not matched to a gene. Germline loops: CDR1 MGHRA, CDR2 YSYEKL. This CDR3 spans 15 amino acids. The CDR3 here is CASSQVADRVTEAFF. The DNA of the CDR3 is TGCGCCAGCAGCCAAGTCGCGGACAGGGTCACTGAAGCTTTCTTT.

The V call is TRBV6-1, the J call TRBJ2-1; 11 bases match TRBD1. The CDR3 sequence is 15 residues long. The V segment lost 3 bases and the J segment 10 bases; nucleotides outside the gene matches: 8. The germline gives CDR1 MNHNS, CDR2 SASEGT. CDR3 in DNA: TGTGCCAGCAGTGACCTCACCGGGACAGGGGGGGAGCAGTTCTTC. It is translated as CASSDLTGTGGEQFF.

J is TRBJ1-6 and V is TRBV19; 8 bases align to TRBD1. CDR3 length: 17 residues. The ends lost 4 bases at V and 10 bases at J; junction bases unmatched: 15. Germline CDR1 is LNHDA and CDR2 is SQIVND (reference sequence). CDR3 bases: TGTGCCAGTAGTAGGCCCCCGGGACAGGATTCCGGATCACCCCTCCACTTT. Its translation: CASSRPPGQDSGSPLHF.

The genes are TRBV29-1 and TRBJ2-7, with 7 bases aligning to TRBD2. CDR3 length: 14 residues. Germline V gene sequence: CDR1 SQVTM, CDR2 ANQGSEA. J gave up 1 base and V 5 bases, and 8 bases lay outside the gene matches. The CDR3 loop reads CSVPGQGGSYEQYF. CDR3 nucleotides: TGCAGCGTTCCCGGGCAGGGAGGGTCCTACGAGCAGTACTTC.

This chain uses TRBV6-5 with TRBJ1-1; D might be TRBD1 (6 bases). The CDR3 has 15 residues. CDR1 MNHEY and CDR2 SVGAGI come from the germline V gene. V was cut by 4 bases and J by 5 bases, with 17 bases left in between. The CDR3 here is CASSSRGGSRTEAFF. CDR3 coding DNA: TGTGCCAGCAGTTCGCGAGGGGGTTCGCGGACTGAAGCTTTCTTT.

The J gene is TRBJ2-3, the V gene TRBV2; TRBD2 aligns across 12 bases. Germline V gene data show CDR1 as SNHLY and CDR2 as FYNNEI. J was trimmed by 2 bases and V by 2 bases; bases with no gene match: 2. This CDR3 is 16 amino acids long. DNA of the CDR3: TGTGCCAGCAGTGAACTAGCGGGGGGGGTCACAGATACGCAGTATTTT. Translation gives CASSELAGGVTDTQYF.

V usage is TRBV5-4 and J usage is TRBJ1-4; D is unresolved. Trimming cost V 1 base and J 7 bases, with 11 bases left between them. This CDR3 spans 14 amino acids. Looked up from germline, CDR1 is SGHNT and CDR2 is YYREEE (reference sequence). In DNA, the CDR3 is TGTGCCAGCAGCTTGCGGTCTGGAAGTGAAAAACTGTTTTTT. This translates into CASSLRSGSEKLFF.

There are a few counts of this clone. The chain uses TRBV6-6 and TRBJ1-5; TRBD1 agrees at 8 bases. Trimming at V came to 6 bases and at J to 4 bases, leaving 11 bases not matched to a gene. This CDR3 comprises 16 residues. Per the germline V gene, CDR1 is MNHNY and CDR2 is SVGAGI (reference sequence). The CDR3 sequence: CASRTNHRGDNQPQHF. The CDR3 DNA is TGTGCCAGCAGAACTAATCACAGGGGGGATAATCAGCCCCAGCATTTT.

This clone was detected once. The J gene is TRBJ1-2, the V gene TRBV6-6, with D unresolved. Germline CDR1 is MNHNY and CDR2 is SVGAGI (reference sequence). The CDR3 length is 13 residues. The V gene lost 4 bases and the J gene lost 3 bases, with 9 bases spanning the gap. The CDR3 coding sequence is TGTGCCAGCAGTTCCTCTGGAGACTATGGCTACACCTTC. Translation gives CASSSSGDYGYTF.

The rearrangement joins TRBV7-9 to TRBJ1-4; D is possibly TRBD1 (6 bases). Deletions cut 1 base from V and 0 bases from J, with 9 bases between. CDR1 and CDR2 from the germline V gene are SEHNR and FQNEAQ (reference sequence). This CDR3 is 16 amino acids long. As DNA, the CDR3 is TGTGCCAGCAGCTTAGTGGACAGCCCAACTAATGAAAAACTGTTTTTT. Residues: CASSLVDSPTNEKLFF.